These T cell receptor beta chains were read from a single sample in a study of cytomegalovirus exposure and HLA in healthy donors. The method was immunoSEQ multiplex PCR; TCRdb's version includes in-frame clones alone and lacks a portion of them. The data show under 200,000 clones, with around nine tenths seen just once and around 1.8% held by the top ten. The sample comprised PBMCs. Every receptor here comes from a woman aged 18-30 years in good health and CMV-seronegative. Both conserved end residues are part of each CDR3. The order of the fields is V gene, J gene, D gene, clone size, CDR3 DNA, CDR3 protein. A D gene is named only where the DNA matches it firmly. A clone size is listed for some rows: how often the clone was seen (once, few, many), or a class if it is expanded.

v_call: TRBV29-1
j_call: TRBJ1-4
d_call: TRBD1
clone_size: NA
cdr3_nt: TGCAGCGTTGAAGGGAAGGCAGGGGGCAGGGGAAGACTGTTTTTT
cdr3_aa: CSVEGKAGGRGRLFF

v_call: TRBV5-1
j_call: TRBJ1-1
d_call: TRBD1
clone_size: NA
cdr3_nt: TGCGCCAGCAGCGTAACAGGGGGGAACACTGAAGCTTTCTTT
cdr3_aa: CASSVTGGNTEAFF

v_call: TRBV9
j_call: TRBJ1-3
d_call: NA
clone_size: NA
cdr3_nt: TGTGCCAGCAGCGTAGCCCCAACGGCTGGAAACACCATATATTTT
cdr3_aa: CASSVAPTAGNTIYF

v_call: TRBV5-4
j_call: TRBJ1-4
d_call: NA
clone_size: NA
cdr3_nt: TGTGCCAGCAGCTCCCCCGGAGGGGTTTCTAATGAAAAACTGTTTTTT
cdr3_aa: CASSSPGGVSNEKLFF

v_call: TRBV11-2
j_call: TRBJ2-4
d_call: NA
clone_size: once
cdr3_nt: TGTGCCAGCAGCTTAGTTCAGGGTATCAAAAACATTCAGTACTTC
cdr3_aa: CASSLVQGIKNIQYF

v_call: TRBV7-9
j_call: TRBJ2-5
d_call: TRBD2
clone_size: NA
cdr3_nt: TGTGCCAGCAGCTTATTGAGTAGCGGGGGAGGCGAGACCCAGTACTTC
cdr3_aa: CASSLLSSGGGETQYF

v_call: TRBV14
j_call: TRBJ2-1
d_call: TRBD2
clone_size: NA
cdr3_nt: TGTGCCAGCAGCCAAGGAGCAGCGGGAGTAGGAAATGAGCAGTTCTTC
cdr3_aa: CASSQGAAGVGNEQFF

v_call: TRBV11-2
j_call: TRBJ2-7
d_call: TRBD2
clone_size: NA
cdr3_nt: TGTGCCAGCAGTTTGGGGGCGGGGGGCGAGCAGTACTTC
cdr3_aa: CASSLGAGGEQYF

v_call: TRBV9
j_call: TRBJ2-7
d_call: NA
clone_size: NA
cdr3_nt: TGTGCCAGCAGCGAGGGGGATACCCTGTCCTACGAGCAGTACTTC
cdr3_aa: CASSEGDTLSYEQYF

v_call: TRBV21-1
j_call: TRBJ2-3
d_call: NA
clone_size: NA
cdr3_nt: TGTGCCAGCCGCCGGACAGGGCCTCGGGATACGCAGTATTTT
cdr3_aa: CASRRTGPRDTQYF

v_call: TRBV7-6
j_call: TRBJ2-2
d_call: TRBD1
clone_size: NA
cdr3_nt: TGTGCCAGCAGTCCCGCAGGGGGAGCGATCGGGGAGCTGTTTTTT
cdr3_aa: CASSPAGGAIGELFF

v_call: TRBV5-4
j_call: TRBJ2-5
d_call: TRBD2
clone_size: once
cdr3_nt: TGTGCCAGCAGCTTGAAACTAGCGGGGCAAGAGACCCAGTACTTC
cdr3_aa: CASSLKLAGQETQYF

v_call: TRBV10-3
j_call: TRBJ2-5
d_call: TRBD2
clone_size: NA
cdr3_nt: TGTGCCATCAGCGCTGGACAGGGACTAGCGGGAGGTGAGGAGCAGTACTTC
cdr3_aa: CAISAGQGLAGGEEQYF

v_call: TRBV29-1
j_call: TRBJ1-2
d_call: NA
clone_size: NA
cdr3_nt: TGCAGCGTTGAAGGGGCTGCCCCGGGGAGTTTTTATGGCTACACCTTC
cdr3_aa: CSVEGAAPGSFYGYTF

v_call: TRBV29-1
j_call: TRBJ2-7
d_call: TRBD2
clone_size: NA
cdr3_nt: TGCAGCGTACTAGCGGGGGTATCCTCCTACGAGCAGTACTTC
cdr3_aa: CSVLAGVSSYEQYF

v_call: TRBV11-2
j_call: TRBJ2-2
d_call: NA
clone_size: NA
cdr3_nt: TGTGCCAGCAGCTTGCGGTCTCTCGGCTTATCGAACACCGGGGAGCTGTTTTTT
cdr3_aa: CASSLRSLGLSNTGELFF

v_call: TRBV19
j_call: TRBJ2-3
d_call: TRBD2
clone_size: NA
cdr3_nt: TGTGCCAGTAGTCAGACTAGCGGGGGAGATACGCAGTATTTT
cdr3_aa: CASSQTSGGDTQYF

v_call: TRBV27
j_call: TRBJ2-7
d_call: TRBD2
clone_size: once
cdr3_nt: TGTGCCAGCAGTTGGAGGGACGGGACTAGCGGGAGGGCCTACGAGCAGTACTTC
cdr3_aa: CASSWRDGTSGRAYEQYF

v_call: TRBV2
j_call: TRBJ2-7
d_call: TRBD1
clone_size: NA
cdr3_nt: TGTGCCAGCAGGGCCGACAGGGGGGTGTACGAGCAGTACTTC
cdr3_aa: CASRADRGVYEQYF

v_call: TRBV4-1
j_call: TRBJ2-1
d_call: TRBD1
clone_size: NA
cdr3_nt: TGCGCCAGCAGCCAAGACCCAGGGGGTGAGCAGTTCTTC
cdr3_aa: CASSQDPGGEQFF

v_call: TRBV19
j_call: TRBJ2-7
d_call: NA
clone_size: NA
cdr3_nt: TGTGCCAGTAGTCCAGGGATTTCCTACGAGCAGTACTTC
cdr3_aa: CASSPGISYEQYF

v_call: TRBV10-1
j_call: TRBJ2-3
d_call: NA
clone_size: NA
cdr3_nt: TGCGCCAGCAGTTACTCTTCTAGCACAGATACGCAGTATTTT
cdr3_aa: CASSYSSSTDTQYF

v_call: TRBV29-1
j_call: TRBJ1-1
d_call: TRBD1
clone_size: NA
cdr3_nt: TGCAGCGTTGAACTCCCCGGACAGGGCAGAACTGAAGCTTTCTTT
cdr3_aa: CSVELPGQGRTEAFF

v_call: TRBV10-2
j_call: TRBJ2-7
d_call: TRBD1
clone_size: NA
cdr3_nt: TGCGCCAGCAGTGAGTCGGACAGGGGGCTAATCAACGAGCAGTACTTC
cdr3_aa: CASSESDRGLINEQYF

v_call: TRBV29-1
j_call: TRBJ2-1
d_call: TRBD2
clone_size: NA
cdr3_nt: TGCAGCGTTGTGGGACTAGTGGGAGGTGAGCAGTTCTTC
cdr3_aa: CSVVGLVGGEQFF

v_call: TRBV6-6
j_call: TRBJ1-1
d_call: NA
clone_size: NA
cdr3_nt: TGTGCCAGCAGTTACAGTGGGGCGTCGAACACTGAAGCTTTCTTT
cdr3_aa: CASSYSGASNTEAFF

v_call: TRBV28
j_call: TRBJ1-6
d_call: NA
clone_size: NA
cdr3_nt: TGTGCCAGCAGCCCAAGAAGGGGCAGCTCCTATAATTCACCCCTCCACTTT
cdr3_aa: CASSPRRGSSYNSPLHF

v_call: TRBV7-6
j_call: TRBJ1-1
d_call: TRBD1
clone_size: NA
cdr3_nt: TGTGCCAGCAGCTTAGGACAGGGGAAGAACACTGAAGCTTTCTTT
cdr3_aa: CASSLGQGKNTEAFF

v_call: TRBV5-4
j_call: TRBJ2-7
d_call: TRBD2
clone_size: NA
cdr3_nt: TGTGCCAGCAGCAAGCCGGGACTAGCGAACTCCGAGCAGTACTTC
cdr3_aa: CASSKPGLANSEQYF

v_call: TRBV7-9
j_call: TRBJ1-4
d_call: TRBD1
clone_size: NA
cdr3_nt: TGTGCCAGCAGCTACAGGGGTTCTGAAAAACTGTTTTTT
cdr3_aa: CASSYRGSEKLFF

v_call: TRBV12-5
j_call: TRBJ2-7
d_call: TRBD2
clone_size: NA
cdr3_nt: TGTGCTAGTGGTTTGCCCCGTGGCGGGAGTTACGAGCAGTACTTC
cdr3_aa: CASGLPRGGSYEQYF

v_call: TRBV28
j_call: TRBJ1-1
d_call: NA
clone_size: NA
cdr3_nt: TGTGCCAGCAGTTTTATCAGGGCCACTGAAGCTTTCTTT
cdr3_aa: CASSFIRATEAFF

v_call: TRBV30
j_call: TRBJ2-1
d_call: NA
clone_size: NA
cdr3_nt: TGTGCCTGGGCGTCAATGGATGAGCAGTTCTTC
cdr3_aa: CAWASMDEQFF